Shown below are 10 T cell receptor beta chains from a single sample sequenced in a study of T cells in localized non-small cell lung cancer (dated by TCRdb to the early 2020s). Library preparation was by the immunoSEQ multiplex PCR assay. Drawn from immuneACCESS, this table holds only the in-frame rearrangements with V and J called that TCRdb kept. Clones are partly lost; checked studies trace under half to an unresolved V gene and leave the rest unexplained. The sample table shows about 3,000 clones, and about a quarter are seen once. The ten largest clones take up about 11% of the sample. Sequences were derived from lung tumor tissue, sampled before any cancer treatment. The receptors were gathered from a female donor at least 60 years old with stage I lung adenocarcinoma.

This chain links TRBV5-1 with TRBJ2-7; D unresolved. Germline V gene lookup returns CDR1 SGHRS and CDR2 YFSETQ. The length of the CDR3 is 14 residues. The V end was cut by 2 bases, the J end by 3 bases, with 12 bases between. CDR3 coding DNA: TGCGCCAGCAGCTTCAAGGGAAATGTCTACGAGCAGTACTTC. This codes for CASSFKGNVYEQYF.

This clone has a handful of counts. This chain joins TRBV30 and TRBJ2-3; D may be TRBD1 (5 bases). From germline, CDR1 is GTSNPN and CDR2 SVGIG (reference sequence). This CDR3 comprises 15 residues. V lost 2 bases, J lost 5 bases, and 17 bases lay in between. The CDR3 loop reads CAWSLTWGQGDTQYF. As DNA, the CDR3 is TGTGCCTGGAGTCTGACCTGGGGTCAGGGAGATACGCAGTATTTT.

This clone has a handful of counts. The chain joins TRBV11-3 to TRBJ2-3, with 9 positions matching TRBD1. The CDR3 consists of 15 residues. Germline-derived CDR1 and CDR2 are SGHNT and YENEEA. The ends lost 3 bases at V and 3 bases at J; junction bases unmatched: 4. CDR3 DNA: TGTGCCAGCAGCTTCGGGACAGGGTCGACAGATACGCAGTATTTT. Translated: CASSFGTGSTDTQYF.

This clone was observed a few times. The genes are TRBV7-6 and TRBJ1-4, with a tentative D call TRBD1 (5 bases). V gave up 4 bases and J gave up 2 bases, with 14 bases separating them. CDR1 and CDR2 (germline): SGHVS, FNYEAQ. The CDR3 spans 16 residues. DNA for the CDR3: TGTGCCAGCAGCTCTCAGGGACTCGCGACTAATGAAAAACTGTTTTTT. The encoded protein is CASSSQGLATNEKLFF. Full variable domain (missing parts from reference TRBV7-6 and TRBJ1-4): GAGVSQSPRYKVTKRGQDVALRCDPISGHVSLYWYRQALGQGPEFLTYFNYEAQQDKSGLPNDRFSAERPEGSISTLTIQRTEQRDSAMYRCASSSQGLATNEKLFFGSGTQLSVL.

This clone showed up just a few times. This rearrangement joins TRBV11-3 to TRBJ2-1; D gene uncertain. The CDR3 is 14 amino acids. Germline V gives CDR1 SGHNT, CDR2 YENEEA. V dropped 1 base and J dropped 1 base, with 5 bases sitting between them. CDR3 in amino acids: CASSLGSSYNEQFF. As DNA, the CDR3 is TGTGCCAGCAGCTTAGGGTCATCCTACAATGAGCAGTTCTTC.

The rearrangement links TRBV5-1 to TRBJ1-6; D perhaps matches TRBD1 (5 bases). This CDR3 comprises 16 residues. Germline assignment: CDR1 SGHRS and CDR2 YFSETQ. Trimming stripped 0 bases from V and 0 bases from J, with 7 bases between. The CDR3 here is CASSLGGSSYNSPLHF. The CDR3 DNA is TGCGCCAGCAGCTTGGGGGGGAGCTCCTATAATTCACCCCTCCACTTT.

The table lists this clone with a few counts. The rearrangement links TRBV11-3 to TRBJ2-6, with 10 positions matching TRBD1. CDR3 length equals 17 residues. Trimming took 3 bases from V and 0 from J; bases not matched to a gene: 2. Germline CDR1 and CDR2: SGHNT and YENEEA. The CDR3 nucleotides are TGTGCCAGCAGCTTGGGACAGGGGAACTCTGGGGCCAACGTCCTGACTTTC. Amino acids: CASSLGQGNSGANVLTF.

The V call is TRBV7-2, the J call TRBJ1-2; TRBD1 matches 8 bases. V lost 6 bases, J lost 8 bases, and 8 bases stayed unmatched. This CDR3 is built from 13 residues. Germline V gene sequence: CDR1 SGHTA, CDR2 FQGNSA. The CDR3 nucleotides read TGTGCCAGCAGTCCCGGGACAGGCAGAGGCTACACCTTC. Translating gives CASSPGTGRGYTF.

The rearrangement uses TRBV15 and TRBJ1-1; 8 bases line up with TRBD1. CDR1 is LNHNV, CDR2 YYDKDF, per germline (reference sequence). J was trimmed by 4 bases and V by 1 base; bases with no gene match: 5. The CDR3 runs to 15 residues. CDR3 sequence reads: CATSRGQGLGTEAFF. CDR3 sequence (DNA): TGTGCCACCAGCAGAGGACAGGGGTTGGGCACTGAAGCTTTCTTT.

The chain has TRBV19 and TRBJ2-7; D might be TRBD1 (5 bases). V gave up 5 bases and J gave up 4 bases, with 21 bases separating them. The CDR3 extends over 16 amino acids. Germline lookup yields CDR1 LNHDA and CDR2 SQIVND (reference sequence). For the CDR3, the DNA is TGTGCCAGTAGTTCAATTACAGGAATGCGACCATACGAGCAGTACTTC. Residues: CASSSITGMRPYEQYF.